The rows below give T cell receptor beta chains drawn from one sample of a study of T cell responses to AZD1222 COVID-19 vaccine. TCRdb keeps only in-frame clones here, not all; method: immunoSEQ multiplex PCR. The table shows 70,000 or so clones, with about 87% occurring only once. The source material was peripheral blood, sampled on day 0 of AZD1222 vaccination. The receptors derive from an adult in good health. Both conserved end residues are part of each CDR3. Fields, in order: CDR3 protein, CDR3 DNA, V gene, J gene, clone size, D gene. D genes are given only for firm matches. The size field is filled for only some rows; it gives once, few, many or a size class.

CDR3: CASSRAGGSIEQFF
DNA: TGTGCCAGTAGTAGGGCGGGGGGATCTATTGAGCAGTTCTTC
V: TRBV19
J: TRBJ2-1
size: -
D: TRBD2

CDR3: CASSFQVPYEQYF
DNA: TGTGCCAGCAGTTTTCAGGTTCCCTACGAGCAGTACTTC
V: TRBV28
J: TRBJ2-7
size: -
D: -

CDR3: CACPESPTGNSPLHF
DNA: TGTGCCTGCCCCGAGAGTCCTACAGGGAATTCACCCCTCCACTTT
V: TRBV30
J: TRBJ1-6
size: -
D: -

CDR3: CASSFLRGRVRGRSSEQYF
DNA: TGTGCCAGCAGCTTCCTTCGGGGGAGGGTTAGGGGCCGCTCCTCCGAGCAGTACTTC
V: TRBV11-3
J: TRBJ2-7
size: -
D: TRBD2

CDR3: CASSMRQGDSGYTF
DNA: TGTGCCAGCAGCATGCGACAGGGGGACTCTGGCTACACCTTC
V: TRBV7-2
J: TRBJ1-2
size: -
D: TRBD1

CDR3: CASSNLASGELFF
DNA: TGTGCCAGCAGTAACTTAGCGTCCGGGGAGCTGTTTTTT
V: TRBV27
J: TRBJ2-2
size: -
D: -

CDR3: CASSYYTNTGELFF
DNA: TGTGCCAGTAGTTACTACACGAACACCGGGGAGCTGTTTTTT
V: TRBV19
J: TRBJ2-2
size: -
D: -

CDR3: CASSEASGVEQFF
DNA: TGTGCCAGCAGTGAAGCCAGCGGGGTCGAGCAGTTCTTC
V: TRBV2
J: TRBJ2-1
size: -
D: TRBD2

CDR3: CASDIGPANTGELFF
DNA: TGTGCCAGTGATATTGGTCCCGCGAACACCGGGGAGCTGTTTTTT
V: TRBV9
J: TRBJ2-2
size: -
D: -

CDR3: CASSLLAGADTQYF
DNA: TGTGCCAGCAGTTTATTAGCGGGAGCAGATACGCAGTATTTT
V: TRBV27
J: TRBJ2-3
size: -
D: TRBD2

CDR3: CASSPTGPSQETQYF
DNA: TGTGCCAGCAGCCCTACAGGGCCCTCCCAAGAGACCCAGTACTTC
V: TRBV5-6
J: TRBJ2-5
size: once
D: -

CDR3: CASSLSLAGLIF
DNA: TGTGCCAGCAGTTTAAGTCTAGCGGGCTTAATATTT
V: TRBV28
J: TRBJ2-3
size: once
D: TRBD2

CDR3: CATSGQGYEQYF
DNA: TGTGCCACCAGCGGACAGGGCTACGAGCAGTACTTC
V: TRBV15
J: TRBJ2-7
size: -
D: TRBD1

CDR3: CASSLLEWSYEQYF
DNA: TGCGCCAGCAGCCTCTTGGAGTGGTCCTACGAGCAGTACTTC
V: TRBV4-1
J: TRBJ2-7
size: -
D: -

CDR3: CASKSGSSYEQYF
DNA: TGCGCCAGCAAATCGGGGAGCTCCTACGAGCAGTACTTC
V: TRBV23-1
J: TRBJ2-7
size: -
D: -

CDR3: CASSGVNTGELFF
DNA: TGTGCCAGCAGCGGGGTGAACACCGGGGAGCTGTTTTTT
V: TRBV28
J: TRBJ2-2
size: -
D: -

CDR3: CASSPRDTSNYGYTF
DNA: TGTGCCAGCAGCCCACGGGACACTTCTAACTATGGCTACACCTTC
V: TRBV11-2
J: TRBJ1-2
size: -
D: -

CDR3: CASSPTGHSNQPQHF
DNA: TGTGCCAGCTCACCGACAGGGCATAGCAATCAGCCCCAGCATTTT
V: TRBV6-5
J: TRBJ1-5
size: -
D: TRBD1

CDR3: CASSDTVAVYEQYF
DNA: TGTGCCAGCAGTGACACCGTGGCGGTATACGAGCAGTACTTC
V: TRBV6-1
J: TRBJ2-7
size: -
D: -

CDR3: CASTLRATNEKLFF
DNA: TGTGCCAGCACCCTAAGAGCAACTAATGAAAAACTGTTTTTT
V: TRBV3-1/TRBV3-2
J: TRBJ1-4
size: -
D: -

CDR3: CASSIERGGKQFF
DNA: TGTGCCAGTAGTATAGAACGCGGGGGCAAGCAGTTCTTC
V: TRBV19
J: TRBJ2-1
size: -
D: -

CDR3: CATSRGPSGGAYEQYF
DNA: TGTGCCACCAGCAGAGGACCTAGCGGGGGGGCCTACGAGCAGTACTTC
V: TRBV15
J: TRBJ2-7
size: -
D: TRBD2

CDR3: CSVVQASQGRAQNIQYF
DNA: TGCAGCGTTGTCCAGGCCAGCCAGGGGAGGGCTCAGAACATTCAGTACTTC
V: TRBV29-1
J: TRBJ2-4
size: -
D: -

CDR3: CASTDGTAYEQYF
DNA: TGTGCCAGCACCGACGGGACAGCCTACGAGCAGTACTTC
V: TRBV11-2
J: TRBJ2-7
size: once
D: TRBD1

CDR3: CASSHRDEQYF
DNA: TGTGCCAGCAGCCACAGGGACGAGCAGTACTTC
V: TRBV7-9
J: TRBJ2-7
size: medium-sized
D: -

CDR3: CASSQGQGNSEQFF
DNA: TGTGCCAGCAGCCAAGGACAGGGTAATAGCGAGCAGTTCTTC
V: TRBV7-3
J: TRBJ2-1
size: -
D: TRBD1

CDR3: CASSQDVPETSGNEQYF
DNA: TGCGCCAGCAGCCAAGATGTGCCGGAGACTAGCGGGAACGAGCAGTACTTC
V: TRBV4-1
J: TRBJ2-7
size: -
D: TRBD2

CDR3: CASSPGTVSYEQYF
DNA: TGTGCCAGCAGTCCAGGGACAGTCTCCTACGAGCAGTACTTC
V: TRBV6-5
J: TRBJ2-7
size: -
D: TRBD1

CDR3: CACRRFLNTEAFF
DNA: TGTGCCTGCCGACGGTTCCTGAACACTGAAGCTTTCTTT
V: TRBV19
J: TRBJ1-1
size: -
D: -

CDR3: CASSPREAGVGGEQFF
DNA: TGTGCCAGCAGTCCCCGTGAAGCGGGGGTAGGGGGTGAGCAGTTCTTC
V: TRBV28
J: TRBJ2-1
size: -
D: TRBD2

CDR3: CASSSGQPSSYEQYF
DNA: TGTGCCAGCAGTTCGGGACAGCCGAGCTCCTACGAGCAGTACTTC
V: TRBV5-8
J: TRBJ2-7
size: -
D: TRBD1

CDR3: CASQRGQGDEQYF
DNA: TGTGCCAGCCAAAGGGGACAGGGGGACGAGCAGTACTTC
V: TRBV12-3/TRBV12-4
J: TRBJ2-7
size: -
D: TRBD1

CDR3: CASSYSANLVNTEAFF
DNA: TGTGCCAGCAGTTACTCGGCCAATCTTGTGAACACTGAAGCTTTCTTT
V: TRBV6-2/TRBV6-3
J: TRBJ1-1
size: once
D: -

CDR3: CASSLLAGMGNEQFF
DNA: TGTGCCAGTAGTTTACTAGCGGGAATGGGGAATGAGCAGTTCTTC
V: TRBV19
J: TRBJ2-1
size: -
D: TRBD2

CDR3: CAWRYQGANQPQHF
DNA: TGTGCCTGGAGGTATCAGGGAGCTAATCAGCCCCAGCATTTT
V: TRBV30
J: TRBJ1-5
size: -
D: -

CDR3: CASTPPPRAGGITVEQFF
DNA: TGTGCCAGCACTCCTCCTCCCCGGGCGGGGGGGATTACAGTTGAGCAGTTCTTC
V: TRBV7-9
J: TRBJ2-1
size: -
D: TRBD2

CDR3: CAWSVRGSHTQYF
DNA: TGTGCCTGGAGTGTGCGGGGAAGTCATACGCAGTATTTT
V: TRBV30
J: TRBJ2-3
size: -
D: -

CDR3: CASSLGTDNQPQHF
DNA: TGTGCCAGCAGTTTAGGGACAGATAATCAGCCCCAGCATTTT
V: TRBV27
J: TRBJ1-5
size: -
D: TRBD1

CDR3: CASSLSWSTNSPLHF
DNA: TGCGCCAGCAGCTTGTCATGGAGTACCAATTCACCCCTCCACTTT
V: TRBV5-1
J: TRBJ1-6
size: once
D: -

CDR3: CASSMRGTDTQYF
DNA: TGTGCCAGTAGTATGAGGGGCACAGATACGCAGTATTTT
V: TRBV19
J: TRBJ2-3
size: -
D: -

CDR3: CASSLNPQGSGELFF
DNA: TGTGCCAGCAGCTTAAACCCTCAGGGCTCCGGGGAGCTGTTTTTT
V: TRBV7-3
J: TRBJ2-2
size: -
D: -

CDR3: CASSLPLGQANTEAFF
DNA: TGTGCCAGCAGTTTACCGCTTGGACAGGCGAACACTGAAGCTTTCTTT
V: TRBV28
J: TRBJ1-1
size: -
D: TRBD1

CDR3: CASSLDLGRGSNKRPQHF
DNA: TGTGCCAGCAGCTTAGACCTGGGCAGGGGGAGCAATAAAAGGCCCCAGCATTTT
V: TRBV7-8
J: TRBJ1-5
size: -
D: TRBD1

CDR3: CASSETGGGNQPQHF
DNA: TGTGCCAGCAGCGAAACAGGGGGAGGCAATCAGCCCCAGCATTTT
V: TRBV7-6
J: TRBJ1-5
size: -
D: TRBD1

CDR3: CASSSRDKGNNSPLHF
DNA: TGTGCCAGCAGCTCCCGGGACAAGGGAAATAATTCACCCCTCCACTTT
V: TRBV5-4
J: TRBJ1-6
size: once
D: -

CDR3: CASSALDRGYTDTQYF
DNA: TGCGCCAGCAGCGCTTTGGACAGGGGATATACAGATACGCAGTATTTT
V: TRBV5-1
J: TRBJ2-3
size: -
D: TRBD1

CDR3: CASSEGGGTNEKLFF
DNA: TGTGCCAGCAGTGAAGGAGGGGGTACTAATGAAAAACTGTTTTTT
V: TRBV6-1
J: TRBJ1-4
size: -
D: -

CDR3: CASRLDRDSNQPQHF
DNA: TGTGCCAGCAGATTGGACCGAGATAGCAATCAGCCCCAGCATTTT
V: TRBV2
J: TRBJ1-5
size: once
D: -

CDR3: CASSPGLAGVGTGELFF
DNA: TGTGCCAGCAGCCCGGGACTAGCGGGAGTCGGCACCGGGGAGCTGTTTTTT
V: TRBV7-6
J: TRBJ2-2
size: once
D: TRBD2

CDR3: CAWSVIRQGRTEAFF
DNA: TGTGCCTGGAGTGTAATTAGACAGGGGAGGACTGAAGCTTTCTTT
V: TRBV30
J: TRBJ1-1
size: -
D: TRBD1

CDR3: CASSQASDTQYF
DNA: TGCGCCAGCAGCCAAGCCTCGGATACGCAGTATTTT
V: TRBV4-3
J: TRBJ2-3
size: -
D: -

CDR3: CASGFSGGTPGELFF
DNA: TGTGCTAGTGGATTTAGCGGGGGGACGCCCGGGGAGCTGTTTTTT
V: TRBV12-5
J: TRBJ2-2
size: -
D: TRBD2

CDR3: CSVEKGTSGRYTDTQYF
DNA: TGCAGCGTTGAAAAGGGTACTAGCGGGAGGTACACAGATACGCAGTATTTT
V: TRBV29-1
J: TRBJ2-3
size: -
D: TRBD2

CDR3: CASSPVGRRDTEQFF
DNA: TGTGCCAGCAGCCCCGTAGGGCGAAGAGATACTGAGCAGTTCTTC
V: TRBV11-2
J: TRBJ2-1
size: -
D: -

CDR3: CASSKGEESSYNSPLHF
DNA: TGTGCCAGCAGCAAGGGGGAGGAGAGCTCCTATAATTCACCCCTCCACTTT
V: TRBV21-1
J: TRBJ1-6
size: -
D: -

CDR3: CASRNQDLAGGGDEQFF
DNA: TGTGCCAGTAGGAATCAGGATCTAGCGGGAGGTGGGGATGAGCAGTTCTTC
V: TRBV19
J: TRBJ2-1
size: once
D: TRBD2

CDR3: CASSQGLPETQYF
DNA: TGCGCCAGCAGCCAAGGACTTCCAGAGACCCAGTACTTC
V: TRBV4-1
J: TRBJ2-5
size: -
D: -

CDR3: CSVVTVQTYEQYF
DNA: TGCAGCGTTGTGACAGTTCAGACCTACGAGCAGTACTTC
V: TRBV29-1
J: TRBJ2-7
size: -
D: -

CDR3: CASSLAVLLHEQYF
DNA: TGTGCCAGCAGCTTAGCGGTCCTACTCCACGAGCAGTACTTC
V: TRBV11-2
J: TRBJ2-7
size: -
D: -